These T cell receptor beta chains were read from a single sample in a study of T cell responses to AZD1222 COVID-19 vaccine. Using immunoSEQ multiplex PCR, the repertoire was profiled, and TCRdb retains in-frame clones only, with some absent. Here the sample spans 150,000 to 200,000 clones, more than 90% being singletons. This specimen was peripheral blood, taken on day 0 of AZD1222 vaccination. The receptors were sampled from an adult in good health. The CDR3 runs from the conserved cysteine through the conserved F or W. D genes are given only for firm matches. Clone size, where shown, is once, few, many, or a class for clones that have expanded.

D: .; size: .; J: TRBJ1-2; V: TRBV5-8; DNA: TGTGCCAGCAGCTTGGGACAGTTCCCTAACTATGGCTACACCTTC; CDR3: CASSLGQFPNYGYTF
D: TRBD2; size: .; J: TRBJ2-1; V: TRBV23-1; DNA: TGCGCCAGCAGCCTAATACTAGCGGGAGTGTCGAATGAGCAGTTCTTC; CDR3: CASSLILAGVSNEQFF
D: TRBD1; size: .; J: TRBJ1-1; V: TRBV5-1; DNA: TGCGCCAGCAGCTGGGACAGGGACACTGAAGCTTTCTTT; CDR3: CASSWDRDTEAFF
D: TRBD1; size: .; J: TRBJ1-1; V: TRBV5-1; DNA: TGCGCCAGCAGCTTGACAGGGGGAGAGACTGAAGCTTTCTTT; CDR3: CASSLTGGETEAFF
D: TRBD2; size: .; J: TRBJ2-7; V: TRBV3-1/TRBV3-2; DNA: TGTGCCAGCAGCCAGAGACTAGCTTCCGAGCAGTACTTC; CDR3: CASSQRLASEQYF
D: .; size: .; J: TRBJ2-1; V: TRBV6-1; DNA: TGTGCCAGCAGTGAAAACTTGGGTGAGCAGTTCTTC; CDR3: CASSENLGEQFF
D: TRBD1; size: .; J: TRBJ1-1; V: TRBV19; DNA: TGTGCCAGTAGTATTTCTCAGGGGGCGCCTGAAGCTTTCTTT; CDR3: CASSISQGAPEAFF
D: .; size: .; J: TRBJ2-7; V: TRBV27; DNA: TGTGCCAGCAGTTTTAGCCCCAATAGGGGTTACTACGAGCAGTACTTC; CDR3: CASSFSPNRGYYEQYF
D: TRBD1; size: once; J: TRBJ2-5; V: TRBV5-1; DNA: TGCGCCAGCAGCTTGTCCGGGACAGAGCAAGAGACCCAGTACTTC; CDR3: CASSLSGTEQETQYF
D: .; size: once; J: TRBJ2-3; V: TRBV7-2; DNA: TGTGCCAGCAGCTTACTTACAGATACGCAGTATTTT; CDR3: CASSLLTDTQYF
D: TRBD1; size: .; J: TRBJ1-5; V: TRBV10-3; DNA: TGTGCCATCAGTGACCCCGACAGGGGGAGCAATCAGCCCCAGCATTTT; CDR3: CAISDPDRGSNQPQHF